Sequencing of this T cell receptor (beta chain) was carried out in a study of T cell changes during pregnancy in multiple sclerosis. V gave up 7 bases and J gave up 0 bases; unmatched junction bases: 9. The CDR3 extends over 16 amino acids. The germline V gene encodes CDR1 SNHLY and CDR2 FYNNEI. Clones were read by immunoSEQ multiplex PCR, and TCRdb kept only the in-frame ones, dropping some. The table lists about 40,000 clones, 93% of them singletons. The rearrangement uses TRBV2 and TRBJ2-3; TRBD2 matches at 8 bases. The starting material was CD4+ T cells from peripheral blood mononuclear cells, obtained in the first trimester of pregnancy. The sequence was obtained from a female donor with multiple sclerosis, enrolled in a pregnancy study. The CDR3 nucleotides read TGTGCCAGCACCCTCCCCGGGGGGGCGAGCACAGATACGCAGTATTTT. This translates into CASTLPGGASTDTQYF. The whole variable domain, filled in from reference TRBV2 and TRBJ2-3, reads EPEVTQTPSHQVTQMGQEVILRCVPISNHLYFYWYRQILGQKVEFLVSFYNNEISEKSEIFDDQFSVERPDGSNFTLKIRSTKLEDSAMYFCASTLPGGASTDTQYFGPGTRLTVL.